This T cell receptor (beta chain) was observed in a study of regulatory T cells in long-lasting Graves disease. Researchers made TCR beta libraries by using iRepertoire HTBI primers and running Arm-PCR on CDR3 regions. Each CDR3 protein gets one entry after TCRdb re-called the multiplex PCR reads with MiXCR. The sample consists of 580,000 or so distinct CDR3 sequences, about 16% of them appearing once. This clonotype has more than one count but fewer than ten. The antigen is not known. This sample's time point: newly diagnosed GD, antithyroid drugs for less than 3 months. With RNA extracted from PBMCs as input, the TCR library was made. Points from the study as a whole: The number of shared public clonotypes was higher in persistent patients (around 2,700) than new patients (just over 950). TRBV28 was favored in persistent disease, as were TRBJ1-2 and TRBJ2-5.

V was pared by 5 bases and J by 3 bases, with 3 bases of the junction left unmatched. Germline assignment: CDR1 GTSNPN and CDR2 SVGIG (reference sequence). CDR3 length equals 14 residues. Another study also made use of these data, one on T cells in Graves' hyperthyroidism and ophthalmopathy.

This clonotype originated in a man aged 18 to 35 with Graves disease. The chain joins TRBV30 to TRBJ2-2; 10 bases are shared with TRBD2. The sample here was peripheral blood mononuclear cells (PBMCs), taken at new diagnosis, from a patient treated with antithyroid drugs. CDR3 loop: CAWGLAGDTGELFF. CDR3 nucleotides: TGTGCCTGGGGGCTAGCGGGAGACACCGGGGAGCTGTTTTTT.